These 26 T cell receptor beta chains were all obtained from the same sample, sequenced in a study of T cell clonality in common variable immunodeficiency. The method was immunoSEQ multiplex PCR; TCRdb's version includes in-frame clones alone and lacks a portion of them. The sample yields tens of thousands of clones, without any singletons. Sequenced: peripheral blood mononuclear cells. These receptors all stem from a person aged 18 to 75 in good health.

This clone was seen repeatedly, ten times or more. The CDR3 end is not reached by the read, which stops 3 residues before it; the germline J gene fills it in. The rearrangement joins TRBV30 to TRBJ1-6; 7 bases map to TRBD1. Germline assignment: CDR1 GTSNPN and CDR2 SVGIG (reference sequence). Trimming cost V 2 bases and J 7 bases; bases outside gene matches: 5. CDR3 length equals 14 residues. CDR3 bases read: TGTGCCTGGAGTCAGGGGACAGACAATTCACCC. Translation: CAWSQGTDNSP. The complete CDR3 protein is CAWSQGTDNSPLHF.

This clone was counted only a few times. From the germline J gene comes the end of the CDR3, since the read stops 3 residues before it. The chain employs TRBV2 and TRBJ1-2; D is undetermined. Germline assignment: CDR1 SNHLY and CDR2 FYNNEI. This CDR3 is built from 13 residues. This chain's CDR3 is CASKTDYTDTYTF. CDR3 bases read: TGTGCCAGCAAAACGGATTACACAGATACC.

This clone was picked up many times. The CDR3 goes on 3 residues after the read ends, and that part is filled in from the germline J gene. The rearrangement links TRBV18 to TRBJ2-5; D may be TRBD2 (6 bases). Deletions cut 5 bases from V and 0 bases from J, with 13 bases between. This CDR3 comprises 15 residues. CDR1 and CDR2 (germline): KGHSH, LQKENI. CDR3 protein: CASSSTERDQETQYF. The part of the CDR3 DNA that was read is TGTGCCAGCTCATCAACAGAGCGGGACCAAGAGACC.

This clone was detected ten times or more. The read ends 3 residues early relative to the CDR3; the germline J gene fills the gap. The gene calls are TRBV28 and TRBJ1-6, with a tentative D call TRBD1 (5 bases). The CDR3 runs to 13 residues. Trimming took 4 bases from V and 10 from J, leaving 11 bases between them. Germline V gene data show CDR1 as MDHEN and CDR2 as SYDVKM. The sequenced CDR3 bases are TGTGCCAGCAGTTCAAGGAAGGGGTCACCC. Its protein is CASSSRKGSP. The full CDR3 protein reads CASSSRKGSPLHF.

This clone was seen ten or more times. Read data end 3 residues before the CDR3 end; the end is taken from the germline J gene. The chain combines TRBV28 with TRBJ2-1, with no clear D. The germline V gene encodes CDR1 MDHEN and CDR2 SYDVKM. V lost 2 bases, J lost 8 bases, and 13 bases lay in between. The CDR3 runs to 14 residues. The CDR3: CASSLGGSTDEQFF. Partial CDR3 DNA: TGTGCCAGCAGTTTAGGCGGAAGTACGGATGAG.

This clone was observed at least ten times. With the read ending 3 residues before the CDR3 end, the germline J gene is used to fill in that end. This rearrangement joins TRBV29-1 to TRBJ2-7, with TRBD2 matching over 9 bases. Germline lookup yields CDR1 SQVTM and CDR2 ANQGSEA. The CDR3 loop spans 14 amino acids. The junction had 10 bases not matched to a gene; V was cut back by 4 bases and J by 6 bases. The CDR3 loop reads CSVALAGGPFEQYF. CDR3 DNA (partial): TGCAGCGTTGCTTTGGCGGGAGGGCCCTTCGAG.

This clone came up many times. Read coverage stops 3 residues before the CDR3 terminus; the germline J gene supplies the remainder. The chain uses TRBV12-5 and TRBJ1-1, with D unclear. V was trimmed by 2 bases and J by 1 base, leaving 5 bases between them. There are 13 residues in the CDR3. CDR1 is LGHNT, CDR2 FRNRAP, per germline. The CDR3 bases that were read are TGTGCTAGTGGTTTGTCGTCGAACACTGAA. Translated: CASGLSSNTE. The full CDR3 sequence reads CASGLSSNTEAFF.

This clone was observed at least ten times. The CDR3 is cut off 3 residues early in the read; its end comes from the germline J gene. This rearrangement joins TRBV5-1 to TRBJ2-1; a possible D gene is TRBD2 (5 bases). V was trimmed by 0 bases and J by 0 bases, leaving 7 bases between them. CDR1 SGHRS and CDR2 YFSETQ come from the germline V gene. The CDR3 covers 15 residues. The covered CDR3 bases are TGCGCCAGCAGCTTGGAGAGCGGCTCCTACAATGAG. It specifies CASSLESGSYNE. In full, the CDR3 reads CASSLESGSYNEQFF.

This clone occurred many times. Sequencing ends 3 residues short of the CDR3 end; the germline J gene provides the rest. The V call is TRBV5-1, the J call TRBJ1-4; 8 bases match TRBD1. Germline V lookup: CDR1 SGHRS, CDR2 YFSETQ. With 4 bases clipped from V and 5 bases from J, the junction kept 7 bases outside the gene matches. CDR3 size: 15 residues. CDR3 residues: CASSPTGGGNEKLFF. The covered CDR3 bases are TGCGCCAGCAGCCCTACAGGGGGGGGGAATGAAAAA.

This clone was counted at least ten times. From the germline J gene comes the end of the CDR3, since the read stops 3 residues before it. The chain has TRBV6-2 or TRBV6-3 and TRBJ1-4; D ambiguous. CDR3 length: 12 residues. Looked up from germline, CDR1 is MNHEY and CDR2 is SVGEGT. Between the trimmed V and J ends, which lost 6 bases and 7 bases, there was a span of 9 bases. Incomplete CDR3 DNA: TGTGCCAGCAGGACTAACAGTGAAAAA. This gives the protein CASRTNSEK. The CDR3 as a whole reads CASRTNSEKLFF.

This clone came up many times. The read terminates 3 residues before the CDR3 end, so the remaining end is supplied by the germline J gene. The chain has TRBV19 and TRBJ1-5; maybe TRBD1 (5 bases). The CDR3 covers 14 residues. The V end lost 6 bases, the J end lost 5 bases, and 14 bases lay between the germline ends. Germline V gives CDR1 LNHDA, CDR2 SQIVND (reference sequence). The CDR3 sequence is CASRAGTPDQPQHF. The covered CDR3 bases are TGTGCCAGTAGAGCCGGGACTCCGGATCAGCCC.

Many counts were recorded for this clone. The read terminates 3 residues before the CDR3 end, so the remaining end is supplied by the germline J gene. The chain is built from TRBV29-1 and TRBJ1-1; no clear D. The CDR3 runs to 17 residues. V was clipped by 3 bases and J by 0 bases, with 20 bases between them. Germline CDR1 and CDR2: SQVTM and ANQGSEA. The CDR3 bases that were read are TGCAGCGTTGATGATCGAACGGAGATAGGGTTGAACACTGAA. The encoded protein is CSVDDRTEIGLNTE. The full-length CDR3 reads as CSVDDRTEIGLNTEAFF.

Many counts were recorded for this clone. The CDR3 end falls 3 residues outside the read, so it is completed with the germline J gene. This chain connects TRBV20-1 to TRBJ2-1; TRBD2 is a possible D gene (5 bases). CDR1 and CDR2 (germline): DFQATT, SNEGSKA (reference sequence). This CDR3 has 14 amino acids. V lost 0 bases and J 8 bases, leaving 14 bases between the germline ends. The CDR3 here is CSARDRRAPYEQFF. CDR3 bases read: TGCAGTGCTAGAGATAGGCGGGCACCCTATGAG.

This clone has at least ten counts. From the germline J gene comes the end of the CDR3, since the read stops 3 residues before it. The J gene is TRBJ2-7, the V gene TRBV5-6, with 7 bases lining up with TRBD1. V dropped 4 bases and J dropped 5; count of bases not matched to a gene: 12. The CDR3 extends over 15 amino acids. The V gene's germline CDR1 is SGHDT and CDR2 YYEEEE. The CDR3 sequence is CASSLTGTEGNEQYF. The part of the CDR3 DNA that was read is TGTGCCAGCAGCCTGACCGGGACAGAAGGTAACGAG.

This clone occurred many times. Coverage ceases 3 residues before the CDR3 finishes, and the germline J gene fills in the end. The chain is built from TRBV5-1 and TRBJ1-3; 7 bases match TRBD1. The CDR3 runs to 16 residues. Germline CDR1 is SGHRS and CDR2 is YFSETQ. The V segment lost 4 bases and the J segment 2 bases; nucleotides outside the gene matches: 9. CDR3 residues: CASSPRTGITGNTIYF. The CDR3 bases that were read are TGCGCCAGCAGCCCACGGACAGGTATAACTGGAAACACC.

This clone was picked up many times. Read coverage stops 3 residues before the CDR3 terminus; the germline J gene supplies the remainder. J is TRBJ2-5 and V is TRBV2, with TRBD2 identical over 10 bases. V lost 6 bases, J lost 5 bases, and 6 bases stayed unmatched. Germline CDR1 reads SNHLY; CDR2 reads FYNNEI. This CDR3 contains 14 residues. The CDR3 protein is CASSEGLARETQYF. The covered CDR3 bases are TGTGCCAGCAGCGAGGGACTAGCGCGGGAGACC.

This clone was detected ten times or more. Here the CDR3 reads CASSTERLAGRTDTQYF. The CDR3 bases that were read are TGTGCCAGTAGTACAGAAAGACTAGCGGGACGCACAGATACG. The chain uses TRBV19 and TRBJ2-3; the match to TRBD2 covers 11 bases. The read is 3 residues too short to cover the CDR3 end, so that end is filled in from the germline J gene. This CDR3 is 17 amino acids long. Germline values: CDR1 LNHDA, CDR2 SQIVND (reference sequence). J was trimmed by 1 base and V by 4 bases; bases with no gene match: 7.

Here the CDR3 reads CASSLAVGNTIYF. The sequenced CDR3 bases are TGTGCCAGCAGCCTCGCGGTGGGAAACACC. The chain uses TRBV7-8 and TRBJ1-3, with D uncertain. Coverage ceases 3 residues before the CDR3 finishes, and the germline J gene fills in the end. The V end lost 5 bases, the J end lost 4 bases, and 9 bases lay between the germline ends. Germline V gives CDR1 SGHVS, CDR2 FQNEAQ. The CDR3 is 13 amino acids.

This clone was detected ten times or more. The read falls 3 residues short of the CDR3 end, and the missing part is taken from the germline J gene. This chain joins TRBV19 and TRBJ1-2, with TRBD1 as a possible D gene (5 bases). With 6 bases removed from V and 4 bases from J, the gap between germline ends came to 18 bases. Per germline, CDR1 LNHDA and CDR2 SQIVND (reference sequence). This CDR3 region has 15 residues. The DNA read from the CDR3 is TGTGCCAGTAGCCAACCCAGTATCGACAGCTATGGC. Its protein is CASSQPSIDSYG. The whole CDR3 is CASSQPSIDSYGYTF.

This clone was found many times. Sequencing ends 3 residues short of the CDR3 end; the germline J gene provides the rest. V gene TRBV7-9 combines with J gene TRBJ1-5; no definite D call. Germline CDR1 SEHNR, CDR2 FQNEAQ (reference sequence). V lost 0 bases to trimming and J lost 7 bases, with 7 bases between them. The CDR3 sequence is 13 residues long. CDR3 region: CASSLASGQPQHF. The DNA read from the CDR3 is TGTGCCAGCAGCTTAGCCAGCGGCCAGCCC.

Turning to this clone: The DNA ends 3 residues before the CDR3 does, and the rest of the CDR3 is filled in from the germline J gene. The chain combines TRBV19 with TRBJ2-7; 8 bases are shared with TRBD2. This CDR3 has 14 amino acids. The germline V gene has CDR1 LNHDA and CDR2 SQIVND (reference sequence). V was pared by 9 bases and J by 5 bases, with 12 bases of the junction left unmatched. Incomplete CDR3 DNA: TGTGCCAGCCATTCCGGGACTAGAGGCCACGAG. Residues: CASHSGTRGHE. The whole CDR3 sequence is CASHSGTRGHEQYF. The variable domain in full, completed from reference TRBV19 and TRBJ2-7, reads DGGITQSPKYLFRKEGQNVTLSCEQNLNHDAMYWYRQDPGQGLRLIYYSQIVNDFQKGDIAEGYSVSREKKESFPLTVTSAQKNPTAFYLCASHSGTRGHEQYFGPGTRLTVT.

This clone has ten or more counts. The CDR3 end is not reached by the read, which stops 3 residues before it; the germline J gene fills it in. The chain is built from TRBV6-2 or TRBV6-3 and TRBJ2-1, with 9 bases lining up with TRBD1. V lost 4 bases and J lost 0; bases outside the gene matches: 4. CDR1 is MNHEY, CDR2 SVGEGT, per germline. This CDR3 region has 16 residues. The sequenced CDR3 bases are TGTGCCAGCAGTTCGGGACAGGGAGGCTCCTACAATGAG. Translation gives CASSSGQGGSYNE. The whole CDR3 sequence is CASSSGQGGSYNEQFF.

This clone was seen many times. The sequenced fragment ends 3 residues before the CDR3 boundary, so the rest is inferred from the germline J gene. The V and J genes are TRBV14 and TRBJ2-1; D is ambiguous. This CDR3 contains 19 residues. V lost 2 bases, J lost 2 bases, and 22 bases lay in between. From germline, CDR1 is SGHDN and CDR2 FVKESK. CDR3 bases read: TGTGCCAGCAGCCAACTCACCTCAACTTCAGGTTCAACCTACAATGAG. Protein product: CASSQLTSTSGSTYNE. The CDR3 in its entirety is CASSQLTSTSGSTYNEQFF.

This clone came up many times. The read stops 3 residues short of the end of the CDR3; the missing end is completed from the germline J gene. This chain links TRBV5-1 with TRBJ2-5; D remains unclear. Trimming stripped 7 bases from V and 3 bases from J, with 13 bases between. Germline assignment: CDR1 SGHRS and CDR2 YFSETQ. This CDR3 is built from 13 residues. The CDR3 is CASRAPSEETQYF. The CDR3 DNA, read in part, is TGCGCCAGCCGAGCGCCATCGGAAGAGACC.

This clone was counted ten times or more. The read finishes 3 residues shy of the CDR3 end, and the germline J gene is used to complete it. The rearrangement joins TRBV19 to TRBJ2-7; 7 bases are a match to TRBD1. After removal of 3 bases from V and 5 bases from J, the junction contained 4 bases not matched to a gene. This CDR3 has 13 residues. Germline loops: CDR1 LNHDA, CDR2 SQIVND (reference sequence). The CDR3 spells CASSMIRGHEQYF. The part of the CDR3 DNA that was read is TGTGCCAGTAGTATGATAAGGGGGCACGAG.

The table lists this clone with many counts. From the germline J gene comes the end of the CDR3, since the read stops 3 residues before it. The J gene is TRBJ2-5, the V gene TRBV28; 7 bases are a match to TRBD2. The CDR3 sequence is 15 residues long. Per the germline V gene, CDR1 is MDHEN and CDR2 is SYDVKM. V trimming: 3 bases; J trimming: 4 bases; junction bases outside the gene matches: 8. The CDR3 bases that were read are TGTGCCAGCAGTTTGGGCGGGAGAGTTCGAGAGACC. Translating it yields CASSLGGRVRET. The CDR3 in full is CASSLGGRVRETQYF. Filled out from reference TRBV28 and TRBJ2-5, the complete variable domain reads DVKVTQSSRYLVKRTGEKVFLECVQDMDHENMFWYRQDPGLGLRLIYFSYDVKMKEKGDIPEGYSVSREKKERFSLILESASTNQTSMYLCASSLGGRVRETQYFGPGTRLLVL.